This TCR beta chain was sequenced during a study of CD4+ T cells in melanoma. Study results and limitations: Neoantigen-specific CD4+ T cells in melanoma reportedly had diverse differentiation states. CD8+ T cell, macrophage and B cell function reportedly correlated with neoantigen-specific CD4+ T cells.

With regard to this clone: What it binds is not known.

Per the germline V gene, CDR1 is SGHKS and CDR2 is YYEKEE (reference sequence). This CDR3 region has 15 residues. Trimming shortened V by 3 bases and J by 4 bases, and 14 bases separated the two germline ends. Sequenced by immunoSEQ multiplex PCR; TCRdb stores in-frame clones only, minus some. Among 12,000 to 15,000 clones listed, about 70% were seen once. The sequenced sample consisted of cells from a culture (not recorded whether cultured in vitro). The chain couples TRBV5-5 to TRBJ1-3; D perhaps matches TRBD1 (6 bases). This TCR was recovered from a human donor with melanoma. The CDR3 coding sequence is TGTGCCAGCAGCTCGCTAACAGGGTCGGGAAACACCATATATTTT. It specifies CASSSLTGSGNTIYF. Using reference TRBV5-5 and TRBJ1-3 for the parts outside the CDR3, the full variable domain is DAGVTQSPTHLIKTRGQQVTLRCSPISGHKSVSWYQQVLGQGPQFIFQYYEKEERGRGNFPDRFSARQFPNYSSELNVNALLLGDSALYLCASSSLTGSGNTIYFGEGSWLTVV.